What follows is one T cell receptor (beta chain) and its context. Authors' processing steps: Estimated nucleated cell counts came from reference gene primer amplification. The data were produced by immunoSEQ multiplex PCR, yet TCRdb's version contains in-frame clones alone and is incomplete. V, J and clone size were drawn from that table, and D and trimming were deduced from the DNA. The sample lists about 130,000 clones; 75% to 85% were seen once. The V end was cut by 0 bases, the J end by 1 base, with 11 bases between. The CDR3 is made up of 16 amino acids. The V gene's germline CDR1 is SGDLS and CDR2 YYNGEE. This sample was taken from a study of blood T cell repertoires in COVID-19. For the study at large: Spain, Italy and the United States supplied samples that represented acute and convalescent COVID-19. T cells, B-cell-depleted T cells, or PBMCs provided the cDNA or gDNA that served as material.

The clonotype originates from a woman between 45 and 60 years old with acute or convalescent COVID-19. V usage is TRBV9 and J usage is TRBJ1-3, with TRBD1 as a possible D gene (5 bases). The specimen sequenced was peripheral blood. The CDR3 region is CASSVGAGTSGNTIYF. In DNA form, the CDR3 reads TGTGCCAGCAGCGTAGGGGCAGGGACTTCTGGAAACACCATATATTTT.